This T cell receptor (beta chain) was documented in a study of T cells after posttransplantation cyclophosphamide. To note about this clone: Antigen: not known.

Data came from immunoSEQ multiplex PCR; TCRdb stores just in-frame clones and leaves some out. The top ten hold under 2.5% of the sample, which has about 43,000 clones, 90% seen once. Findings of the study overall: Donor CD8+ memory clones often dominated recipient blood repertoires at later times.

Treatment was busulfan-fludarabine conditioning, a marrow graft, and cyclophosphamide on days +3 and +4. Sequencing was performed on PBMCs, taken 62 days after allogeneic stem cell transplant with posttransplant cyclophosphamide. The sequence was obtained from a male patient between 55 and 70 years old who received an allogeneic stem cell transplant from a related donor and was CMV-positive. Some T cells may be transferred from the graft donor.

This chain's CDR3 is CASSWGPGSDNEQFF. DNA of the CDR3: TGCGCCAGCAGCTGGGGGCCGGGGTCGGACAATGAGCAGTTCTTC. The chain uses TRBV5-1 and TRBJ2-1; TRBD1 is a possible D gene (6 bases). This CDR3 has 15 residues. The V end lost 3 bases, the J end lost 5 bases, and 15 bases lay between the germline ends. CDR1 is SGHRS and CDR2 is YFSETQ in the germline V gene.